This T cell receptor beta chain was sequenced in a study of low-dose radiotherapy and immunotherapy resistance in tumors. This clonotype was counted at least ten times. Time point meaning: before trial treatment. TRAV and TRBV primers primed cDNA for both TCRalpha and TCRbeta. With a V-primer adapter and a constant-region primer, TCRs were amplified for approximately 19 PCR cycles. By in vitro transcription, the isolated mRNA was amplified. A single record per CDR3 protein comes from TCRdb applying MiXCR to the reads. Of 70,000 to 90,000 distinct CDR3 sequences in the sample, 15% to 20% were seen once. This CDR3 comprises 15 residues. Germline CDR1 is SGHAT and CDR2 is FQNNGV. Between the trimmed V and J ends, which lost 1 base and 3 bases, there was a span of 9 bases.

The V call is TRBV11-2, the J call TRBJ2-2; no definite D call. The material sequenced was PBMCs, taken before treatment. This TCR came from a male donor with prostate cancer. The CDR3 sequence is CASSLGVSHTGELFF. The CDR3 coding sequence is TGTGCCAGCAGCTTAGGGGTATCGCACACCGGGGAGCTGTTTTTT.